The clone carrying this T cell receptor beta chain has only a few counts. These data are taken from a study of cytomegalovirus exposure and HLA in healthy donors. V lost 0 bases to trimming and J lost 4 bases; unmatched junction nucleotides: 8. Germline loops: CDR1 MNHNS, CDR2 SASEGT. This CDR3 is built from 17 residues. PCR employed 60 Vbeta and 13 Jbeta primers. Profiled with immunoSEQ multiplex PCR; TCRdb holds only in-frame clones, not every one. The data hold more than 95,000 clones, with over 65% observed a single time. This TCR was sampled from a middle-aged woman in good health and CMV-seronegative. Material for sequencing was PBMCs. This chain joins TRBV6-1 and TRBJ1-2; TRBD1 matches at 10 bases. The CDR3 region is CASSEAPGQGYPYGYTF. The CDR3 DNA reads TGTGCCAGCAGTGAAGCTCCGGGACAGGGGTACCCCTATGGCTACACCTTC.